The 26 T cell receptor beta chains below all came from one sample that was sequenced in a study of identical twins. TCRdb reprocessed the 5' RACE reads via MiXCR and lists one record per CDR3 protein. The sample contains more than 250,000 distinct CDR3 sequences, about 8% of which appear only once. The same sample was also studied in work on yellow fever vaccine responses in identical twins.

Sequenced input: memory (CD45RO+) T cells sorted from blood. The origin of the receptors is a woman younger than 30 in good health.

This clonotype was counted ten times or more. The chain couples TRBV5-1 to TRBJ2-4; D uncertain. This CDR3 has 17 amino acids. V was shortened by 2 bases and J by 0 bases, with 15 bases between the two germline ends. The germline V gene encodes CDR1 SGHRS and CDR2 YFSETQ. The CDR3 reads CASSFNSVDRAKNIQYF. DNA for the CDR3: TGCGCCAGCAGCTTTAATTCGGTAGACCGAGCCAAAAACATTCAGTACTTC.

This clonotype was recorded a few times. This chain connects TRBV3-1 to TRBJ1-5; D remains ambiguous. The CDR3 runs 14 residues. Germline-derived CDR1 and CDR2 are LGHDT and YNNKEL (reference sequence). V gave up 0 bases and J gave up 6 bases, with 9 bases separating them. In DNA form, the CDR3 reads TGTGCCAGCAGCCAAGATCGCGTGGGTCAGCCCCAGCATTTT. Amino acids: CASSQDRVGQPQHF.

The rearrangement uses TRBV29-1 and TRBJ2-5; D is undetermined. This CDR3 is 14 amino acids long. Trimming stripped 2 bases from V and 5 bases from J, with 15 bases between. The germline V gene encodes CDR1 SQVTM and CDR2 ANQGSEA. CDR3 DNA sequence: TGCAGCGTTGAATCAGTAGTTGATATGGAGACCCAGTACTTC. Translated, it gives CSVESVVDMETQYF.

This clonotype came up many times. The V call is TRBV12-3 or TRBV12-4, the J call TRBJ1-1; TRBD1 might be the D (5 bases). V lost 2 bases and J lost 5, with 9 bases in between. The CDR3 loop spans 13 amino acids. This CDR3 is CASSLMGGTEAFF. The CDR3, as DNA: TGTGCCAGCAGTTTAATGGGGGGAACTGAAGCTTTCTTT.

This clonotype appeared a few times. J is TRBJ1-6 and V is TRBV6-1, with 7 bases matching TRBD1. Germline V gives CDR1 MNHNS, CDR2 SASEGT. The length of the CDR3 is 13 residues. The J segment lost 13 bases and the V segment lost 6 bases, leaving 9 bases of the junction unmatched. CDR3 sequence (DNA): TGTGCCAGCAGCCCCAAGACAGGGACTCCCCTCCACTTT. This gives the protein CASSPKTGTPLHF.

The sample holds a few counts of this clonotype. This sequence joins TRBV3-1 and TRBJ2-6; 8 nucleotides agree with TRBD1. J gave up 2 bases and V 4 bases, and 7 bases lay outside the gene matches. CDR1 LGHDT and CDR2 YNNKEL come from the germline V gene (reference sequence). The CDR3 covers 17 residues. DNA of the CDR3: TGTGCCAGCAGCCTGCAGGGGGCCTCTCCTGGGGCCAACGTCCTGACTTTC. It translates to CASSLQGASPGANVLTF.

The chain uses TRBV18 and TRBJ2-1; 9 bases agree with TRBD1. Germline V gives CDR1 KGHSH, CDR2 LQKENI. The junction had 11 bases not matched to a gene; V was cut back by 8 bases and J by 9 bases. The CDR3 is made up of 14 amino acids. CDR3 DNA sequence: TGTGCCAGCGCAACCGGGACAGGGCGTGCTGAGCAGTTCTTC. This encodes CASATGTGRAEQFF.

This rearrangement joins TRBV5-1 to TRBJ2-3; 9 bases map to TRBD2. V gave up 9 bases and J gave up 4 bases; unmatched junction bases: 9. Germline V CDR1 and CDR2: SGHRS, YFSETQ. The CDR3 extends over 14 amino acids. The CDR3 here is CATGREGLADTQYF. For the CDR3, the DNA is TGCGCCACAGGGCGGGAGGGCCTCGCAGATACGCAGTATTTT.

This clonotype has ten or more counts. The gene calls are TRBV4-1 and TRBJ1-1, with 9 bases that match TRBD1. Losses at the gene ends were 3 bases for V and 1 base for J; bases not matched to a gene: 6. Germline lookup yields CDR1 MGHRA and CDR2 YSYEKL. This CDR3 spans 16 amino acids. The CDR3 DNA reads as TGCGCCAGCAGCCATGTGGGACAGGGACCGAACACTGAAGCTTTCTTT. This translates into CASSHVGQGPNTEAFF.

This clonotype has a count of ten or more. V gene TRBV20-1 combines with J gene TRBJ2-7; TRBD1 might be the D (6 bases). V was cut by 6 bases and J by 1 base, with 19 bases left in between. Germline CDR1 and CDR2: DFQATT and SNEGSKA (reference sequence). This CDR3 spans 15 amino acids. CDR3 in amino acids: CSAPHTGIHSYEQYF. Written as DNA, the CDR3 is TGCAGTGCCCCGCATACAGGGATTCATTCCTACGAGCAGTACTTC.

The sample holds a few counts of this clonotype. The chain carries TRBV20-1 and TRBJ2-7; 7 nucleotides match TRBD2. Germline-derived CDR1 and CDR2 are DFQATT and SNEGSKA (reference sequence). V was clipped by 6 bases and J by 0 bases; unmatched bases: 11. The CDR3 has 15 amino acids. The CDR3: CSATKPGLNSYEQYF. The CDR3 nucleotides read TGCAGTGCAACAAAACCGGGACTAAACTCCTACGAGCAGTACTTC.

This clonotype was detected a few times. V and J are TRBV9 and TRBJ2-3; TRBD2 matches 9 bases. The germline V gene has CDR1 SGDLS and CDR2 YYNGEE. The CDR3 loop spans 15 amino acids. Trimming at V came to 3 bases and at J to 6 bases, leaving 8 bases not matched to a gene. CDR3 loop: CASSARLAAGDTQYF. In DNA form, the CDR3 reads TGTGCCAGCAGCGCCCGACTAGCGGCGGGGGATACGCAGTATTTT.

The chain carries TRBV4-1 and TRBJ2-5; 14 nucleotides line up with TRBD2. CDR1 and CDR2 (germline): MGHRA, YSYEKL. Trimming at V came to 3 bases and at J to 3 bases, leaving 3 bases not matched to a gene. CDR3 length: 16 amino acids. CDR3 sequence reads: CASSQGTSGGEETQYF. In DNA form, the CDR3 reads TGCGCCAGCAGCCAGGGGACTAGCGGGGGAGAAGAGACCCAGTACTTC.

This clonotype has more than one count but fewer than ten. V is TRBV6-1 and J is TRBJ1-1; 8 bases match TRBD1. The CDR3 spans 14 residues. The ends lost 6 bases at V and 1 base at J; junction bases unmatched: 4. Germline CDR1 MNHNS, CDR2 SASEGT. CDR3 sequence: CASRTGTGNTEAFF. As DNA, the CDR3 is TGTGCCAGCAGGACAGGGACAGGGAACACTGAAGCTTTCTTT.

This clonotype occurred many times. J is TRBJ1-6 and V is TRBV12-3 or TRBV12-4; a weak D match, TRBD1 (6 bases). This CDR3 is 15 amino acids long. Between the trimmed V and J ends, which lost 7 bases and 5 bases, there was a span of 15 bases. CDR3 amino acids: CASTSRGWNNSPLHF. The CDR3 DNA reads TGTGCCAGCACTTCTAGGGGGTGGAATAATTCACCCCTCCACTTT.

This rearrangement joins TRBV6-5 to TRBJ1-2, with unresolved D. CDR1 and CDR2 from the germline V gene are MNHEY and SVGAGI. The V end was cut by 0 bases, the J end by 0 bases, with 14 bases between. This CDR3 contains 17 residues. In nucleotides, the CDR3 is TGTGCCAGCAGTTACTCGGCCAGGCCCTATGCTAACTATGGCTACACCTTC. As protein: CASSYSARPYANYGYTF.

Many counts were recorded for this clonotype. V is TRBV12-3 or TRBV12-4 and J is TRBJ1-1, with D uncertain. The germline V and J ends were trimmed by 6 bases and 7 bases, with 18 bases remaining between them. The length of the CDR3 is 14 residues. The CDR3, as DNA: TGTGCCAGCAGCCCCTTTATCACGCGAGGTGAAGCTTTCTTT. Amino acid sequence: CASSPFITRGEAFF.

This clonotype was recorded at least ten times. The chain is built from TRBV28 and TRBJ2-1; 8 bases fit TRBD2. The CDR3 is 13 residues long. Trimming took 8 bases from V and 9 from J; bases not matched to a gene: 9. CDR1 and CDR2 from the germline V gene are MDHEN and SYDVKM. CDR3 residues: CASLKTGGSEQFF. Written as DNA, the CDR3 is TGTGCCAGCCTTAAGACGGGGGGGAGTGAGCAGTTCTTC. Full variable domain (remainder filled in from reference TRBV28 and TRBJ2-1): DVKVTQSSRYLVKRTGEKVFLECVQDMDHENMFWYRQDPGLGLRLIYFSYDVKMKEKGDIPEGYSVSREKKERFSLILESASTNQTSMYLCASLKTGGSEQFFGPGTRLTVL.

This clonotype was detected many times. V is TRBV2 and J is TRBJ2-7; TRBD2 is a possible D gene (5 bases). CDR1 is SNHLY, CDR2 FYNNEI, per germline. This CDR3 has 14 amino acids. V gave up 5 bases and J gave up 2 bases, with 13 bases separating them. The CDR3 loop reads CASSPGFYPYEQYF. The CDR3 DNA follows: TGTGCCAGCAGTCCGGGATTTTACCCCTACGAGCAGTACTTC.

The chain links TRBV20-1 to TRBJ2-5; 8 bases fit TRBD1. There are 17 residues in the CDR3. With 0 bases clipped from V and 3 bases from J, the junction kept 12 bases outside the gene matches. Germline V gene data show CDR1 as DFQATT and CDR2 as SNEGSKA (reference sequence). The CDR3 DNA is TGCAGTGCTAGAGATGCCCTCACTCCGGGACAGGAAGAGACCCAGTACTTC. The encoded protein is CSARDALTPGQEETQYF.

This clonotype appeared a few times. The V call is TRBV6-1, the J call TRBJ2-1; 10 nucleotides match TRBD2. The CDR3 contains 14 residues. V dropped 4 bases and J dropped 5; count of bases not matched to a gene: 2. Germline-derived CDR1 and CDR2 are MNHNS and SASEGT. CDR3 coding DNA: TGTGCCAGCAGTGGACTAGCGGGTCACAATGAGCAGTTCTTC. Protein sequence: CASSGLAGHNEQFF.

For this clonotype: A junction end diverges from the germline sequence, so it may reflect a read error. The chain uses TRBV20-1 and TRBJ2-7; TRBD2 matches 16 bases. The CDR3 extends over 18 amino acids. The V gene's germline CDR1 is DFQATT and CDR2 SNEGSKA (reference sequence). CDR3 sequence: CCARKAGTSGRASYEQYF. Here the CDR3 DNA reads TGCTGTGCTAGAAAAGCAGGGACTAGCGGGAGGGCCTCCTACGAGCAGTACTTC.

This clonotype showed up many times. The chain combines TRBV18 with TRBJ1-6, with D possibly being TRBD1 (5 bases). Trimming took off 4 bases at V and 7 bases at J, with 11 bases between the two ends. The CDR3 spans 14 residues. CDR1 and CDR2 from the germline V gene are KGHSH and LQKENI. CDR3 sequence (DNA): TGTGCCAGCTCACGGGACGGTTCCAATTCACCCCTCCACTTT. Translated: CASSRDGSNSPLHF.

The chain joins TRBV28 to TRBJ1-1; D ambiguous. The CDR3 spans 16 residues. Germline V gene lookup returns CDR1 MDHEN and CDR2 SYDVKM. Trimming pared 7 bases from V and 3 bases from J, leaving 21 bases between. CDR3 protein: CASKRLGYSEDTEAFF. In DNA form, the CDR3 reads TGTGCCAGCAAGAGGCTGGGCTACTCTGAAGACACTGAAGCTTTCTTT.

A few counts support this clonotype. V usage is TRBV4-2 and J usage is TRBJ2-7; the D gene is possibly TRBD2 (6 bases). The V end lost 0 bases, the J end lost 2 bases, and 14 bases lay between the germline ends. The CDR3 runs to 16 residues. Germline V lookup: CDR1 LGHNA, CDR2 YNFKEQ. This CDR3 is CASSQDWGGGTYEQYF. The DNA of the CDR3 is TGTGCCAGCAGCCAAGATTGGGGAGGCGGCACCTACGAGCAGTACTTC.

This clonotype was observed a handful of times. V usage is TRBV6-1 and J usage is TRBJ2-1, with 8 nucleotides matching TRBD1. V trimming: 8 bases; J trimming: 1 base; junction bases outside the gene matches: 13. CDR3 size: 17 residues. Germline V gene lookup returns CDR1 MNHNS and CDR2 SASEGT. The CDR3 DNA reads as TGTGCCAGCCAACCACTAAGAGACAGGGGATCCTACAATGAGCAGTTCTTC. Its protein product is CASQPLRDRGSYNEQFF.